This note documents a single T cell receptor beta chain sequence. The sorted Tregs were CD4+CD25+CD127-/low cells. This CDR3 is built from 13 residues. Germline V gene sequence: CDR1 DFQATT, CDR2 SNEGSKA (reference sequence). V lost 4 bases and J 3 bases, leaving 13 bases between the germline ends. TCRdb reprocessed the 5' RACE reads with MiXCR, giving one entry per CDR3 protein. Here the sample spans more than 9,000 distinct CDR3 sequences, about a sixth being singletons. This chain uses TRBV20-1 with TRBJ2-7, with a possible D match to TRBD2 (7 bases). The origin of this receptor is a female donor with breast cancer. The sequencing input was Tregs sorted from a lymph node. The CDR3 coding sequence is TGCAGTGCTAAACGGGGGGCCGGCTACGAGCAGTACTTC. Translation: CSAKRGAGYEQYF.